The rows below give T cell receptor beta chains drawn from one sample of a study of blood T cell repertoires in COVID-19. The table came from immunoSEQ multiplex PCR; TCRdb's copy has only in-frame clones and leaves some out. The sample gives about 170,000 clones, 80% to 85% of which show up once; approximately 10% is in the top ten. Sample: peripheral blood. Every receptor here comes from a man in his 70s with active or convalescent COVID-19. Each CDR3 is given with its conserved first and last residue. The D gene is left open where the match is weak. Some rows mark clone size as missing; the rest say once, few, many or name a class of expanded clone.

clone_size: -
d_call: -
v_call: TRBV9
j_call: TRBJ2-3
cdr3_nt: TGTGCCAGCAGCGTAGGCGCGGGAACAGATACGCAGTATTTT
cdr3_aa: CASSVGAGTDTQYF

clone_size: -
d_call: TRBD1
v_call: TRBV19
j_call: TRBJ1-2
cdr3_nt: TGTGCCAGTAGCCGGTATACAGGGGAAGATGGCTACACCTTC
cdr3_aa: CASSRYTGEDGYTF

clone_size: -
d_call: TRBD1
v_call: TRBV28
j_call: TRBJ1-2
cdr3_nt: TGTGCCAGCAGCCCAAGGGCCGAACAGGGGGCTGACTATGGCTACACCTTC
cdr3_aa: CASSPRAEQGADYGYTF

clone_size: -
d_call: TRBD1
v_call: TRBV5-1
j_call: TRBJ1-2
cdr3_nt: TGCGCCAGCAGCCAGGGGGACGGAATCTATGGCTACACCTTC
cdr3_aa: CASSQGDGIYGYTF

clone_size: -
d_call: -
v_call: TRBV5-1
j_call: TRBJ1-1
cdr3_nt: TGCGCCAGCAGCCAACGGAGGAACACTGAAGCTTTCTTT
cdr3_aa: CASSQRRNTEAFF

clone_size: -
d_call: -
v_call: TRBV18
j_call: TRBJ1-1
cdr3_nt: TGTGCCAGCTCTCCCAGACTGGGCCAGGGGGAAGCTTTCTTT
cdr3_aa: CASSPRLGQGEAFF

clone_size: -
d_call: TRBD1
v_call: TRBV10-1
j_call: TRBJ2-1
cdr3_nt: TGCGCCAGCAGTGACCCGAAGGGACAGGGGTACAATGAGCAGTTCTTC
cdr3_aa: CASSDPKGQGYNEQFF

clone_size: -
d_call: -
v_call: TRBV11-2
j_call: TRBJ1-1
cdr3_nt: TGTGCCAGCAGCTTAGGGCTGATCAGGAACACTGAAGCTTTCTTT
cdr3_aa: CASSLGLIRNTEAFF

clone_size: -
d_call: TRBD1
v_call: TRBV4-1
j_call: TRBJ1-4
cdr3_nt: TGCGCCAGCAGCCAAGACTCCCGGACAGGGGCTAATGAAAAACTGTTTTTT
cdr3_aa: CASSQDSRTGANEKLFF

clone_size: few
d_call: TRBD2
v_call: TRBV5-5
j_call: TRBJ2-4
cdr3_nt: TGTGCCAGCAGCTTGCGCCAGACTAGCGGGGAAAACATTCAGTACTTC
cdr3_aa: CASSLRQTSGENIQYF

clone_size: -
d_call: -
v_call: TRBV4-3
j_call: TRBJ2-2
cdr3_nt: TGCGCCAGCAGCCAAAACCCCCCAGGGCTGAACACCGGGGAGCTGTTTTTT
cdr3_aa: CASSQNPPGLNTGELFF

clone_size: -
d_call: TRBD1
v_call: TRBV28
j_call: TRBJ1-2
cdr3_nt: TGTGCCAGCAGGGAACGCCCCGGGACAGGGTTCGACTATGGCTACACCTTC
cdr3_aa: CASRERPGTGFDYGYTF

clone_size: -
d_call: -
v_call: TRBV27
j_call: TRBJ1-2
cdr3_nt: TGTGCCAGCAGTTCCTCGGGGGGGAATGGCTACACCTTC
cdr3_aa: CASSSSGGNGYTF

clone_size: few
d_call: TRBD1
v_call: TRBV4-3
j_call: TRBJ1-1
cdr3_nt: TGCGCCAGCAGCCAAATAGGACAGGGGAACACTGAAGCTTTCTTT
cdr3_aa: CASSQIGQGNTEAFF

clone_size: -
d_call: TRBD2
v_call: TRBV24-1
j_call: TRBJ2-7
cdr3_nt: TGTGCCACCAGTGATTCGGGACTAGTTTCAGAGCAGTACTTC
cdr3_aa: CATSDSGLVSEQYF

clone_size: -
d_call: -
v_call: TRBV2
j_call: TRBJ1-5
cdr3_nt: TGTGCCAGCAGTGAAGGGGAGGGATCTGGCAATCAGCCCCAGCATTTT
cdr3_aa: CASSEGEGSGNQPQHF

clone_size: -
d_call: -
v_call: TRBV4-1
j_call: TRBJ2-3
cdr3_nt: TGCGCCAGCAGCCAAGAGACAGGCACTAGCACAGATACGCAGTATTTT
cdr3_aa: CASSQETGTSTDTQYF

clone_size: -
d_call: TRBD2
v_call: TRBV7-3
j_call: TRBJ2-1
cdr3_nt: TGTGCCAGCAGCTTAACAAGGGGACTAGGGGGGAAGTCGGAACACAATGAGCAGTTCTTC
cdr3_aa: CASSLTRGLGGKSEHNEQFF

clone_size: -
d_call: -
v_call: TRBV3-1/TRBV3-2
j_call: TRBJ1-3
cdr3_nt: TGTGCCAGCAGCCCCCGGGGCTCTGGAAACACCATATATTTT
cdr3_aa: CASSPRGSGNTIYF

clone_size: -
d_call: -
v_call: TRBV4-1
j_call: TRBJ1-2
cdr3_nt: TGCGCCAGCAGCCAACCTCACGCGGGGGCCGGGGGCTACACCTTC
cdr3_aa: CASSQPHAGAGGYTF

clone_size: -
d_call: -
v_call: TRBV19
j_call: TRBJ1-5
cdr3_nt: TGTGCCAGTAGTATAGAGAGGGGGGGCGCAGACAATCAGCCCCAGCATTTT
cdr3_aa: CASSIERGGADNQPQHF

clone_size: -
d_call: -
v_call: TRBV13
j_call: TRBJ1-2
cdr3_nt: TGTGCCAGCAGCTTAGGTGCAGGTCCCTACTTC
cdr3_aa: CASSLGAGPYF

clone_size: -
d_call: TRBD1
v_call: TRBV7-2
j_call: TRBJ2-2
cdr3_nt: TGTGCCAGCAGCCCAACGGGGACAGGGGGGATCACCGGGGAGCTGTTTTTT
cdr3_aa: CASSPTGTGGITGELFF

clone_size: -
d_call: -
v_call: TRBV2
j_call: TRBJ1-2
cdr3_nt: TGTGCCAGCGTCCCCAGACTGAGGGAGGGTGGCTACACCTTC
cdr3_aa: CASVPRLREGGYTF

clone_size: -
d_call: -
v_call: TRBV7-8
j_call: TRBJ1-6
cdr3_nt: TGTGCCAGCAGCCCACTGACAGGAAACGGAAATTCACCCCTCCACTTT
cdr3_aa: CASSPLTGNGNSPLHF

clone_size: -
d_call: -
v_call: TRBV18
j_call: TRBJ2-5
cdr3_nt: TGTGCCAGCTCACCCATGGAGACCCAGTACTTC
cdr3_aa: CASSPMETQYF

clone_size: -
d_call: -
v_call: TRBV28
j_call: TRBJ1-5
cdr3_nt: TGTGCCAGCAGTTTGGTAACAGAACATGTACCCCAGCATTTT
cdr3_aa: CASSLVTEHVPQHF

clone_size: -
d_call: TRBD1
v_call: TRBV7-2
j_call: TRBJ1-2
cdr3_nt: TGTGCCAGCAGCCAAGGGACAGGGTTTGGCGGCTACACCTTC
cdr3_aa: CASSQGTGFGGYTF

clone_size: -
d_call: -
v_call: TRBV7-6
j_call: TRBJ1-5
cdr3_nt: TGTGCCAGCAGCCAGTCAGGGTGGGGACAGCCCCAGCATTTT
cdr3_aa: CASSQSGWGQPQHF

clone_size: -
d_call: TRBD1
v_call: TRBV28
j_call: TRBJ1-2
cdr3_nt: TGTGCCAGCAGGCAAACAGGGGCTTCGCGCTATGGCTACACCTTC
cdr3_aa: CASRQTGASRYGYTF

clone_size: -
d_call: -
v_call: TRBV19
j_call: TRBJ1-5
cdr3_nt: TGTGCCAGTAGTATGTTAGGGGAATACAATCAGCCCCAGCATTTT
cdr3_aa: CASSMLGEYNQPQHF

clone_size: few
d_call: -
v_call: TRBV27
j_call: TRBJ1-2
cdr3_nt: TGTGCCAGCGCCTCACCTACCGGCCTCCGGGTGGCTGGCTACACCTTC
cdr3_aa: CASASPTGLRVAGYTF

clone_size: few
d_call: TRBD1
v_call: TRBV12-5
j_call: TRBJ1-5
cdr3_nt: TGTGCTAGTGGTCCGCAGGGGGCGCAGGGGCAGCCCCAGCATTTT
cdr3_aa: CASGPQGAQGQPQHF

clone_size: -
d_call: TRBD2
v_call: TRBV7-9
j_call: TRBJ2-5
cdr3_nt: TGTGCCAGCAGCTCCGGGACTAGCGGGGCATTACAAGAGACCCAGTACTTC
cdr3_aa: CASSSGTSGALQETQYF

clone_size: once
d_call: TRBD1
v_call: TRBV28
j_call: TRBJ2-3
cdr3_nt: TGTGCCAGCAGTTTCTATCCGACAGGGGTTGGGAGCACAGATACGCAGTATTTT
cdr3_aa: CASSFYPTGVGSTDTQYF

clone_size: -
d_call: TRBD2
v_call: TRBV6-5
j_call: TRBJ2-5
cdr3_nt: TGTGCCAGCAGTTACCTCCCTAGCGGGAGGTCCGATACCCAGTACTTC
cdr3_aa: CASSYLPSGRSDTQYF

clone_size: -
d_call: TRBD1
v_call: TRBV18
j_call: TRBJ1-1
cdr3_nt: TGTGCCAGCTCACCACTCTCGGGACAGGGGAACACTGAAGCTTTCTTT
cdr3_aa: CASSPLSGQGNTEAFF

clone_size: -
d_call: TRBD1
v_call: TRBV18
j_call: TRBJ1-5
cdr3_nt: TGTGCCAGCTCACCAGGACAACAGGGGGCCGGGGAGCCCCAGCATTTT
cdr3_aa: CASSPGQQGAGEPQHF

clone_size: -
d_call: -
v_call: TRBV24-1
j_call: TRBJ2-5
cdr3_nt: TGTGCCACCAGTGAGGACAGACTAGCCACGCAAGAGACCCAGTACTTC
cdr3_aa: CATSEDRLATQETQYF

clone_size: once
d_call: -
v_call: TRBV28
j_call: TRBJ1-2
cdr3_nt: TGTGCGACCCGGCCTAGCGCTAACTATGGCTACACCTTC
cdr3_aa: CATRPSANYGYTF

clone_size: -
d_call: TRBD1
v_call: TRBV7-2
j_call: TRBJ2-1
cdr3_nt: TGTGCCAGCAGGGTACAGGGGTACAATGAGCAGTTCTTC
cdr3_aa: CASRVQGYNEQFF

clone_size: -
d_call: TRBD2
v_call: TRBV5-1
j_call: TRBJ2-7
cdr3_nt: TGCGCCAGCAATTCCGGGACTACCTACGAGCAGTACTTC
cdr3_aa: CASNSGTTYEQYF

clone_size: -
d_call: -
v_call: TRBV5-1
j_call: TRBJ1-2
cdr3_nt: TGCGCCAGCAGCTTGGGGACAGCGACTAACTATGGCTACACCTTC
cdr3_aa: CASSLGTATNYGYTF

clone_size: -
d_call: TRBD1
v_call: TRBV6-4
j_call: TRBJ2-1
cdr3_nt: TGTGCCAGTTCCCAGGACAGGGGGACCTTTAGTGAGCAGTTCTTC
cdr3_aa: CASSQDRGTFSEQFF

clone_size: -
d_call: TRBD2
v_call: TRBV6-2/TRBV6-3
j_call: TRBJ2-3
cdr3_nt: TGTGCCAGCAGTTCCTCCCGACTAGCGGGGGATACGCAGTATTTT
cdr3_aa: CASSSSRLAGDTQYF

clone_size: -
d_call: TRBD1
v_call: TRBV18
j_call: TRBJ1-2
cdr3_nt: TGTGCCAGCTCACCACCAGGGGGCCGGAACTATGGCTACACCTTC
cdr3_aa: CASSPPGGRNYGYTF

clone_size: -
d_call: TRBD1
v_call: TRBV5-4
j_call: TRBJ1-1
cdr3_nt: TGTGCCAGCAGCCCGGGACAGGGAGGAACTGAAGCTTTCTTT
cdr3_aa: CASSPGQGGTEAFF

clone_size: -
d_call: -
v_call: TRBV29-1
j_call: TRBJ1-2
cdr3_nt: TGCAGCGTCCCAGGGAGGAGATCAGGGCCCAGCTATGGCTACACCTTC
cdr3_aa: CSVPGRRSGPSYGYTF

clone_size: -
d_call: -
v_call: TRBV18
j_call: TRBJ1-4
cdr3_nt: TGTGCCAGCTCACCTCGGGAGGGAAATGAAAAACTGTTTTTT
cdr3_aa: CASSPREGNEKLFF

clone_size: -
d_call: -
v_call: TRBV5-6
j_call: TRBJ2-7
cdr3_nt: TGTGCCAGCAGTTCGACCGGGACAAAGTCCTACGAGCAGTACTTC
cdr3_aa: CASSSTGTKSYEQYF

clone_size: -
d_call: TRBD2
v_call: TRBV7-8
j_call: TRBJ2-3
cdr3_nt: TGTGCCAGCAGCGTTAGCGGGGTTAGCACAGATACGCAGTATTTT
cdr3_aa: CASSVSGVSTDTQYF

clone_size: -
d_call: TRBD2
v_call: TRBV5-1
j_call: TRBJ2-5
cdr3_nt: TGCGCCAGCAGCTTGGTGGCGGGAGTGGAGACCCAGTACTTC
cdr3_aa: CASSLVAGVETQYF

clone_size: -
d_call: -
v_call: TRBV5-6
j_call: TRBJ2-2
cdr3_nt: TGTGCCAGCAGCTTGGCCCCAGGGACTAACACCGGGGAGCTGTTTTTT
cdr3_aa: CASSLAPGTNTGELFF

clone_size: -
d_call: -
v_call: TRBV7-8
j_call: TRBJ1-1
cdr3_nt: TGTGCCAGCAGCTTATCGGGTGTAGCGAACACTGAAGCTTTCTTT
cdr3_aa: CASSLSGVANTEAFF

clone_size: -
d_call: TRBD1
v_call: TRBV12-3/TRBV12-4
j_call: TRBJ1-2
cdr3_nt: TGTGCCAGCAGTTACAGGGGCGCGGCTGGCTACACCTTC
cdr3_aa: CASSYRGAAGYTF

clone_size: -
d_call: -
v_call: TRBV6-6
j_call: TRBJ1-2
cdr3_nt: TGTGCCAGCAGCCCTGACTATGGCTACACCTTC
cdr3_aa: CASSPDYGYTF

clone_size: -
d_call: TRBD1
v_call: TRBV7-9
j_call: TRBJ1-4
cdr3_nt: TGTGCCAGCAGCTGGGACAGCCGTAATGAAAAACTGTTTTTT
cdr3_aa: CASSWDSRNEKLFF

clone_size: -
d_call: TRBD2
v_call: TRBV6-6
j_call: TRBJ2-2
cdr3_nt: TGTGCCAGCAGAACTAGCGGGGGGGCGTACACCGGGGAGCTGTTTTTT
cdr3_aa: CASRTSGGAYTGELFF

clone_size: -
d_call: -
v_call: TRBV7-8
j_call: TRBJ2-7
cdr3_nt: TGTGCCAGCAGCTTACGGGTTTACGAGCAGTACTTC
cdr3_aa: CASSLRVYEQYF